This T cell receptor (beta chain) is drawn from a study of CD8+ T cells in alopecia areata. Findings and limits, study-wide: In blood and scalp, many expanded lesional clones persisted during tofacitinib. Affected lesional scalp, above all in alopecia totalis/universalis, was more clonal than normal scalp. Treatment with tofacitinib significantly lowered scalp clonality and reduced expanded CD8+ clones among the top 100.

Treatment described: oral pan-JAK inhibitor, 5-10 mg twice daily. Using a FACSAria, the CD4+ and CD8+ T cells were sorted from the PBMCs. RNA, once extracted, was reverse transcribed into cDNA for use as the sequencing template. Sequenced by immunoSEQ multiplex PCR; TCRdb stores in-frame clones only, minus some. In the table there are about 200,000 clones, 58% of which are singletons. With regard to this clone: Its target is not known.

Here the sequenced sample was CD4+ T cells sorted from blood, taken at week 24, from a patient treated with tofacitinib. The TCR sequence derives from a human donor with alopecia areata.

The CDR3 sequence is CAAGAKGDRDEQYF. The CDR3 bases are TGTGCCGCCGGAGCCAAAGGAGATCGGGACGAGCAGTACTTC. The J gene is TRBJ2-7, the V gene TRBV6-5; D gene unclear. Per germline, CDR1 MNHEY and CDR2 SVGAGI. The length of the CDR3 is 14 residues. Trimming took off 11 bases at V and 5 bases at J, with 22 bases between the two ends.